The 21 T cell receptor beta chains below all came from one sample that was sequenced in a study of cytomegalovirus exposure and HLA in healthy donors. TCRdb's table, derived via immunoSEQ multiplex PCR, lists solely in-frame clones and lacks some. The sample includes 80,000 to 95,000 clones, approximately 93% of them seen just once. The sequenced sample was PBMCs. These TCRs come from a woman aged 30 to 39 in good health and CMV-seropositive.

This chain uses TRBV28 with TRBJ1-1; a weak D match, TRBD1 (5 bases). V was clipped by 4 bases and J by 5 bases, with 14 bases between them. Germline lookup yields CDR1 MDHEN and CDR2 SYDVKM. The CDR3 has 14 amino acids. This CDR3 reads CASSSGGVYTEAFF. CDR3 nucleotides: TGTGCCAGCAGTTCCGGGGGGGTGTATACTGAAGCTTTCTTT.

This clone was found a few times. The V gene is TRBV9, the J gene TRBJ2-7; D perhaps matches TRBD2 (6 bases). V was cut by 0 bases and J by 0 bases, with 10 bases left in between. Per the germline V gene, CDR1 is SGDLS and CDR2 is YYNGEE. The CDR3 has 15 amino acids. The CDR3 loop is CASSVAGSSSYEQYF. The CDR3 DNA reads TGTGCCAGCAGCGTAGCCGGGAGTTCCTCCTACGAGCAGTACTTC.

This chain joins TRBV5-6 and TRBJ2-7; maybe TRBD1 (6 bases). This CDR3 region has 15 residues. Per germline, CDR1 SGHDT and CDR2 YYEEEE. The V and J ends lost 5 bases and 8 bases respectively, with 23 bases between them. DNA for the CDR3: TGTGCCAGCAGGTCCTCGATGGGGGCGGTTTTACAGCAGTACTTC. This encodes CASRSSMGAVLQQYF. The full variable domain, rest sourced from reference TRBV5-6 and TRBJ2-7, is DAGVTQSPTHLIKTRGQQVTLRCSPKSGHDTVSWYQQALGQGPQFIFQYYEEEERQRGNFPDRFSGHQFPNYSSELNVNALLLGDSALYLCASRSSMGAVLQQYFGPGTRLTVT.

The CDR3 spells CASSQFSGLASNEQFF. In DNA, the CDR3 is TGCGCCAGCAGCCAATTCTCGGGACTAGCCAGTAATGAGCAGTTCTTC. V usage is TRBV4-3 and J usage is TRBJ2-1; 9 bases are shared with TRBD2. The CDR3 runs 16 residues. V gave up 2 bases and J gave up 7 bases; unmatched junction bases: 9. From germline, CDR1 is LGHNA and CDR2 YSLEER.

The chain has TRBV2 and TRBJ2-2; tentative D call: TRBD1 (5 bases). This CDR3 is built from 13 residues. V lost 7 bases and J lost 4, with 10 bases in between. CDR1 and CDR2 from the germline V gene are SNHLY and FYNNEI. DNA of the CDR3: TGTGCCAGCACGGACAAGCCCACCGGGGAGCTGTTTTTT. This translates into CASTDKPTGELFF.

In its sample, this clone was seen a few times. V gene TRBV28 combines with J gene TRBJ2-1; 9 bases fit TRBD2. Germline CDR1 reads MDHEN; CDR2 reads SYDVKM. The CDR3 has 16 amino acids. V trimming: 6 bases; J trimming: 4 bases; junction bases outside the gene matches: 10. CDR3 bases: TGTGCCAGCAGGCTGGGACTAGCACTTAAATACAATGAGCAGTTCTTC. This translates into CASRLGLALKYNEQFF. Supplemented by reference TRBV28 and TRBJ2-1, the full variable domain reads DVKVTQSSRYLVKRTGEKVFLECVQDMDHENMFWYRQDPGLGLRLIYFSYDVKMKEKGDIPEGYSVSREKKERFSLILESASTNQTSMYLCASRLGLALKYNEQFFGPGTRLTVL.

CDR3 coding DNA: TGTGCCAGCAGTGAAGAGAGGGACAGGAGCTCCTACGAGCAGTACTTC. It codes for CASSEERDRSSYEQYF. The chain is built from TRBV6-1 and TRBJ2-7; 8 bases align to TRBD1. CDR3 length equals 16 residues. V shed 1 base and J 0 bases; nucleotides not matched to a gene: 5. The V gene's germline CDR1 is MNHNS and CDR2 SASEGT.

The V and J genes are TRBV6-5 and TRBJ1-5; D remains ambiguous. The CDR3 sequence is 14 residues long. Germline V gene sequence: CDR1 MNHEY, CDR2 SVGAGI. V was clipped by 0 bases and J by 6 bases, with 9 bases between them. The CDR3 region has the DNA TGTGCCAGCAGTTACTCGCGGTTGGGTCAGCCCCAGCATTTT. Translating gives CASSYSRLGQPQHF.

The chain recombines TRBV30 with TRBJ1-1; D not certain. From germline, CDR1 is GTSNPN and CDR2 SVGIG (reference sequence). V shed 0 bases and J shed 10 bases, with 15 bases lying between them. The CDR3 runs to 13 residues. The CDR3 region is CAWSVRSGGVAFF. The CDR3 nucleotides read TGTGCCTGGAGTGTAAGGTCAGGCGGGGTAGCTTTCTTT.

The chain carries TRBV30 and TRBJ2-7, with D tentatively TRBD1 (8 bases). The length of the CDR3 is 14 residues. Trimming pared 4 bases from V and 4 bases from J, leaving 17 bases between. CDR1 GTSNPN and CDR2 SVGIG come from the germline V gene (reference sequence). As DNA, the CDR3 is TGTGCCTGGAACAAAGGACAGGGAGGGTACGAGCAGTACTTC. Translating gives CAWNKGQGGYEQYF.

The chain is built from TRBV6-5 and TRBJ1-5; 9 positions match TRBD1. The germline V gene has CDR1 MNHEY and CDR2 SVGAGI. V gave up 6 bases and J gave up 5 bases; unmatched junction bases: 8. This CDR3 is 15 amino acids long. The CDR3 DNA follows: TGTGCCAGCAGGCGGAACCGGGACAGGGATCAGCCCCAGCATTTT. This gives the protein CASRRNRDRDQPQHF.

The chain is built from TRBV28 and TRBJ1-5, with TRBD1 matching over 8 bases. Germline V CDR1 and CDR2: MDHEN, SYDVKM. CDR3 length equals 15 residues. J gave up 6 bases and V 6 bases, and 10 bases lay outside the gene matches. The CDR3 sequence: CASRPQGAGSQPQHF. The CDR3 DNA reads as TGTGCCAGCAGACCTCAGGGGGCTGGCAGTCAGCCCCAGCATTTT.

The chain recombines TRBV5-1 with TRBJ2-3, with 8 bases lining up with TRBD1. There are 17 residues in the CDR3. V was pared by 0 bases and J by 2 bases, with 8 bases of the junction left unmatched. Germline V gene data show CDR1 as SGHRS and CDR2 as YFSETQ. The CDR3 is CASSLGRQGFSTDTQYF. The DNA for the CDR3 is TGCGCCAGCAGCTTGGGGAGACAGGGGTTTTCCACAGATACGCAGTATTTT.

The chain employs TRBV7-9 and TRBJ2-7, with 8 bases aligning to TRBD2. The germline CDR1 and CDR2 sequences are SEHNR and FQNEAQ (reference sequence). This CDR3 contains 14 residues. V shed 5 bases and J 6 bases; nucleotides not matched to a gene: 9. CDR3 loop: CASSALAGGGEQYF. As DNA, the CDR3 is TGTGCCAGCAGCGCCTTGGCGGGAGGAGGCGAGCAGTACTTC.

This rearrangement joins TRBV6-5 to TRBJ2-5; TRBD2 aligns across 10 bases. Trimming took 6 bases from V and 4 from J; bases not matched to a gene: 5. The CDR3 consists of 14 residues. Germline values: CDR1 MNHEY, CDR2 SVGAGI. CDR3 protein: CASSLLAGVETQYF. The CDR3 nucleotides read TGTGCCAGCAGCCTTCTAGCGGGAGTAGAGACCCAGTACTTC.

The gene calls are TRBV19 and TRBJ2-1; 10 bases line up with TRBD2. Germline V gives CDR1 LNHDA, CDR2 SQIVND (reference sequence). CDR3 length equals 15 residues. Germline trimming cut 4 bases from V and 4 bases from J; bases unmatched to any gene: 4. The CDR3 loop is CASSNSGRFYNEQFF. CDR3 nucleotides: TGTGCCAGTAGTAATAGCGGGAGGTTTTACAATGAGCAGTTCTTC.

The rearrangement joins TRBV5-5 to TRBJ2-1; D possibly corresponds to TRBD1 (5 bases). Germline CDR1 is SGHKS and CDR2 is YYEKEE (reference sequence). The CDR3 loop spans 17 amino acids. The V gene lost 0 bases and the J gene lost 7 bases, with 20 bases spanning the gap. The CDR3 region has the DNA TGTGCCAGCAGCTTGGTATTGGGCAGGGCGAGCGTAAATGAGCAGTTCTTC. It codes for CASSLVLGRASVNEQFF.

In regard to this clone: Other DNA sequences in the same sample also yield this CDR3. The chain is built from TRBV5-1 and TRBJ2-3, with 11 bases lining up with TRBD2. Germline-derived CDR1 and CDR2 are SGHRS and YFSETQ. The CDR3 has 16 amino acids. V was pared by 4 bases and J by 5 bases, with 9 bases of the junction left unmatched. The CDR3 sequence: CASSPHYSGRGDTQYF. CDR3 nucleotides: TGCGCCAGCAGCCCGCATTATAGCGGGAGGGGAGATACGCAGTATTTT.

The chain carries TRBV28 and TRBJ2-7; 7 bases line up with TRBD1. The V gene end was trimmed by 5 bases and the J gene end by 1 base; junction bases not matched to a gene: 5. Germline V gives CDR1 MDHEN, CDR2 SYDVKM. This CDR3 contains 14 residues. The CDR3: CASSRQGASYEQYF. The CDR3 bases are TGTGCCAGCAGTAGACAGGGAGCATCCTACGAGCAGTACTTC.

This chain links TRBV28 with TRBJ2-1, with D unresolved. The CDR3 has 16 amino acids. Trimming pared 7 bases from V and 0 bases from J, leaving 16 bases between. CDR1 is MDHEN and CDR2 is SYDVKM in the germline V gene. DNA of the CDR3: TGTGCCAGCACTTACTCTAGAGGAAACTCCTACAATGAGCAGTTCTTC. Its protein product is CASTYSRGNSYNEQFF.

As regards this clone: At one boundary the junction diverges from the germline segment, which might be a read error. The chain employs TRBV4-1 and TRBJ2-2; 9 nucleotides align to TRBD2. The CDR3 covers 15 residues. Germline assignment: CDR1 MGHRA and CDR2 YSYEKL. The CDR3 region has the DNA TGCGCCAGCAGGCAAGCGGGAGGAAACACCGGGGAGCTGTTTTTT. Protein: CASRQAGGNTGELFF.